These T cell receptor beta chains were read from a single sample in a study of T-cell memory formation after mild COVID-19. MiXCR was run by TCRdb on the 5' RACE reads, yielding one entry per CDR3 protein. The sample has 220,000 or so distinct CDR3 sequences, around 9.5% seen once. Sequencing was performed on PBMCs or a T cell subset sorted from them (not recorded which). These TCRs come from a man in his late teens or twenties who had mild COVID-19 (a few samples of this study predate the infection). Cell type and time point are not known. CDR3s leave out the opening cysteine and the closing phenylalanine or tryptophan. Each record gives: J gene, V gene, CDR3 protein.

TRBJ2-1 TRBV2 ASSLVYGINEQF
TRBJ1-1 TRBV5-1 ASSFHGNTEAF
TRBJ1-6 TRBV6-5 ASSWGQGPNSPLH
TRBJ1-1 TRBV5-1 ASSLEGAEAF
TRBJ2-1 TRBV20-1 SAREASGSSYNEQF
TRBJ1-5 TRBV19 ASNWPGSQPQH
TRBJ1-2 TRBV7-2 ASSIGQGGFGGYT
TRBJ1-1 TRBV28 ASTAGQGYTEAF
TRBJ2-1 TRBV11-3 ASSLGGRREVNEQF
TRBJ1-5 TRBV18 ASSPGGSYNQPQH
TRBJ2-3 TRBV7-2 ASSNRLAGDTDTQY
TRBJ2-3 TRBV12-3/TRBV12-4 ASSLVPGRADTQY
TRBJ1-2 TRBV11-2 ASSVQGALGYT
TRBJ1-1 TRBV19 ATAKGGSDTEAF
TRBJ2-7 TRBV4-3 ASSQIGGPYEQY
TRBJ1-2 TRBV20-1 SARVVISKPGFGGYT
TRBJ2-3 TRBV24-1 ATSDFGDTQY
TRBJ1-4 TRBV4-3 ASSQFPGQSNEKLF
TRBJ1-2 TRBV28 ASSSREWDGYT
TRBJ2-1 TRBV20-1 SALTPEGDGEQF
TRBJ2-2 TRBV4-1 ASSQRAGGPGELF
TRBJ2-1 TRBV20-1 SAQVNLRYNEQF
TRBJ1-3 TRBV28 ASSSHDGSSGNTIY
TRBJ1-1 TRBV7-2 ASSFIARGEAF
TRBJ2-3 TRBV30 ACLRQRGGLRDTQY
TRBJ1-1 TRBV5-1 ASSLSGQGSVNTEAF
TRBJ1-4 TRBV12-3/TRBV12-4 ASRHAGAKREKLF
TRBJ2-7 TRBV3-1 ASSQGLAGVGYEQY
TRBJ1-1 TRBV20-1 SAKEAENEAF
TRBJ2-7 TRBV5-1 ASSQGLAALTGYEQY
TRBJ1-5 TRBV24-1 ATSDPLAEGRENQPQH
TRBJ1-5 TRBV4-2 ASSQGAGARQPQH
TRBJ2-1 TRBV11-2 ASSSVRRNSYNEQF
TRBJ2-7 TRBV30 AWKRGQGLEQY
TRBJ2-1 TRBV6-2/TRBV6-3 ASSRDRATLNEQF
TRBJ2-1 TRBV15 ATSRDYYGGLANEQF
TRBJ1-1 TRBV5-1 ASSLVGVNTEAF
TRBJ2-3 TRBV10-3 AITQGRGGLDTQY
TRBJ2-3 TRBV28 ASVFQGASTDTQY
TRBJ2-2 TRBV7-7 ASSSRVGGELF
TRBJ2-5 TRBV2 ASSEEGTQY
TRBJ2-2 TRBV4-1 ASSQGVLRQGWTGELF
TRBJ2-3 TRBV6-5 ASTHLWGTDTQY
TRBJ2-2 TRBV7-2 ASSGRGTSFTGELF
TRBJ1-6 TRBV27 ATNRDRGATSPLH
TRBJ2-5 TRBV20-1 SALGEYQETQY
TRBJ2-3 TRBV28 ASSEDRASTDMQY
TRBJ2-2 TRBV10-1 ASSRQGANSGELF
TRBJ2-1 TRBV9 ASSVVGGSYNEQF
TRBJ1-5 TRBV7-9 ASTLTGGLNQPQH
TRBJ2-1 TRBV7-2 ASTIPRGFYNEQF
TRBJ2-3 TRBV12-3/TRBV12-4 ASSLLAGVDTQY
TRBJ2-2 TRBV20-1 SARDTYPGTGELF
TRBJ1-1 TRBV18 ASSSQGLNTEAF
TRBJ2-3 TRBV20-1 SAKSKITDTQY
TRBJ1-6 TRBV3-1 ASSQRIGSSYNSPLH
TRBJ1-1 TRBV7-2 ASRREENTEAF
TRBJ1-2 TRBV5-1 ASSFGSEDGYT
TRBJ2-5 TRBV5-1 ASSSGRQETQY